A single T cell receptor beta chain is shown here with its context. Sample treatment: oral pan-JAK inhibitor, 5-10 mg twice daily. The data stem from a study of CD8+ T cells in alopecia areata. The CDR3 contains 14 residues. V was clipped by 0 bases and J by 5 bases, with 8 bases between them. Germline V gene lookup returns CDR1 SGHRS and CDR2 YFSETQ. Extraction and reverse transcription of RNA yielded cDNA as the sequencing template. Produced via immunoSEQ multiplex PCR; TCRdb's table is partial and in-frame only. The table lists over 250,000 clones, over 45% of them singletons. J is TRBJ2-2 and V is TRBV5-1; D gene ambiguous. The sequence was collected from a human donor with alopecia areata. The specimen comprised CD4+ T cells sorted from blood, sampled around week 53, from a patient treated with tofacitinib. Here the CDR3 reads CASSLDSVTGELFF. The CDR3 bases are TGCGCCAGCAGCTTGGATTCTGTGACCGGGGAGCTGTTTTTT.